A single sample is the source of the 18 T cell receptor beta chains below, sequenced in a study of OX40 agonist ivuxolimab in advanced cancers. Sequencing was performed with immunoSEQ multiplex PCR; in TCRdb, only in-frame clones are kept and a portion is missing. The sample records 75,000 to 95,000 clones, roughly nine tenths being singletons. The material sequenced was CD4+ or CD8+ T cells sorted from blood, taken in a trial of the OX40 agonist ivuxolimab. These receptors came from an adult with an advanced solid tumor such as melanoma, head and neck, liver or kidney cancer.

V usage is TRBV9 and J usage is TRBJ2-5; D assignment may be TRBD1 or TRBD2 (5 bases each). Gene TRBJ2-7 matches the end of the DNA better, so the J call may be wrong. The CDR3 has 14 residues. Germline V CDR1 and CDR2: SGDLS, YYNGEE. This CDR3 is CASSASWDPFEQYF. In DNA form, the CDR3 reads TGTGCCAGCAGCGCCAGCTGGGACCCCTTCGAGCAGTACTTC.

CDR3 sequence: CASARTGLYQPQHF. The CDR3 region has the DNA TGTGCCAGCGCAAGGACAGGGCTTTATCAGCCCCAGCATTTT. This chain joins TRBV6-6 and TRBJ1-5; the match to TRBD1 covers 8 bases. V dropped 8 bases and J dropped 5; count of bases not matched to a gene: 8. CDR3 length: 14 residues. Germline V gene data show CDR1 as MNHNY and CDR2 as SVGAGI (reference sequence).

This rearrangement joins TRBV7-8 to TRBJ2-7; D not certain. The germline gives CDR1 SGHVS, CDR2 FQNEAQ. V shed 5 bases and J shed 0 bases, with 5 bases lying between them. The CDR3 is 12 amino acids. This chain's CDR3 is CASSRSSYEQYF. The DNA for the CDR3 is TGTGCCAGCAGCCGAAGCTCCTACGAGCAGTACTTC.

This clone was seen a few times. The chain joins TRBV6-1 to TRBJ2-5; D is uncertain. Trimming removed 8 bases at V and 1 base at J, with 14 bases between. Germline V gene sequence: CDR1 MNHNS, CDR2 SASEGT. There are 14 residues in the CDR3. The CDR3 DNA follows: TGTGCCAGCCCCCCGGGCGGCTTCCAAGAGACCCAGTACTTC. Its protein is CASPPGGFQETQYF.

This clone was observed once. This chain connects TRBV9 to TRBJ1-2, with D unclear. CDR3 length: 15 residues. V gave up 0 bases and J gave up 4 bases, with 13 bases separating them. CDR1 is SGDLS, CDR2 YYNGEE, per germline. The CDR3 nucleotides read TGTGCCAGCAGCGTAGAGGCAGGACCCTTCTATGGCTACACCTTC. Translation: CASSVEAGPFYGYTF.

The chain is built from TRBV7-6 and TRBJ2-3, with D tentatively TRBD2 (7 bases). With 5 bases removed from V and 0 bases from J, the gap between germline ends came to 21 bases. This CDR3 has 18 amino acids. CDR1 is SGHVS and CDR2 is FNYEAQ in the germline V gene. The CDR3 DNA reads as TGTGCCAGCAGCCCTCGGGGGGCAGGAGAATTTAGCACAGATACGCAGTATTTT. Translated, it gives CASSPRGAGEFSTDTQYF.

The gene calls are TRBV6-5 and TRBJ1-5; 11 bases line up with TRBD1. The V segment lost 5 bases and the J segment 3 bases; nucleotides outside the gene matches: 3. The germline V gene has CDR1 MNHEY and CDR2 SVGAGI. The CDR3 is made up of 15 amino acids. CDR3 loop: CASSRTGGVNQPQHF. The CDR3 DNA is TGTGCCAGCAGTAGGACAGGGGGCGTCAATCAGCCCCAGCATTTT.

The J gene is TRBJ2-5, the V gene TRBV9, with D maybe TRBD2 (6 bases). Trimming cost V 4 bases and J 2 bases, with 12 bases left between them. Germline CDR1 and CDR2: SGDLS and YYNGEE. The CDR3 runs to 14 residues. The CDR3 coding sequence is TGTGCCAGCAGCCCGCGACTAGAACAAGAGACCCAGTACTTC. Translation gives CASSPRLEQETQYF. Filled out from reference TRBV9 and TRBJ2-5, the complete variable domain reads DSGVTQTPKHLITATGQRVTLRCSPRSGDLSVYWYQQSLDQGLQFLIQYYNGEERAKGNILERFSAQQFPDLHSELNLSSLELGDSALYFCASSPRLEQETQYFGPGTRLLVL.

Here the CDR3 DNA reads TGTGCCAGCAGCCGGCTAGGGACAGACTATGGCTACACCTTC. Translation: CASSRLGTDYGYTF. The V and J genes are TRBV4-2 and TRBJ1-2, with 7 bases identical to TRBD1. Germline assignment: CDR1 LGHNA and CDR2 YNFKEQ. V shed 4 bases, J shed 3 bases, and the junction held 5 bases outside the gene matches. CDR3 length: 14 residues.

This clone was recorded only once. V and J are TRBV7-8 and TRBJ2-2; no clear D. Germline V CDR1 and CDR2: SGHVS, FQNEAQ. The CDR3 is 14 residues long. Trimming removed 5 bases from V and 6 bases from J, with 13 bases in between. The CDR3 region has the DNA TGTGCCAGCAGCGCCGTTAGGAGTTCCGGGGAGCTGTTTTTT. Amino acids: CASSAVRSSGELFF.

This clone has a single count. The gene calls are TRBV6-1 and TRBJ1-1; D is undetermined. Germline V CDR1 and CDR2: MNHNS, SASEGT. This CDR3 comprises 13 residues. Trimming removed 7 bases at V and 5 bases at J, with 14 bases between. CDR3 DNA sequence: TGTGCCAGCAAACGAGGGCCGTTTACTGAAGCTTTCTTT. Encoded protein: CASKRGPFTEAFF.

The chain is built from TRBV4-1 and TRBJ2-5; 11 positions agree with TRBD2. The V gene end was trimmed by 0 bases and the J gene end by 1 base; junction bases not matched to a gene: 7. The CDR3 extends over 18 amino acids. The germline CDR1 and CDR2 sequences are MGHRA and YSYEKL. In nucleotides, the CDR3 is TGCGCCAGCAGCCAAGAGTGGGGGACTAGCGGACTCCAAGAGACCCAGTACTTC. As protein: CASSQEWGTSGLQETQYF.

This clone has a single count. This chain connects TRBV7-2 to TRBJ2-3; perhaps D is TRBD1 or TRBD2 (7 bases each). Trimming left V 5 bases short and J 1 base short, with 22 bases between. Per germline, CDR1 SGHTA and CDR2 FQGNSA. The CDR3 spans 18 residues. The CDR3 nucleotides are TGTGCCAGCAGCCAGGGGGGGATGGCGGGAGCGGGCACAGATACGCAGTATTTT. It translates to CASSQGGMAGAGTDTQYF.

CDR3 loop: CASSSQGLWETQYF. In nucleotides, the CDR3 is TGTGCCAGCAGCTCGCAAGGTTTATGGGAGACCCAGTACTTC. The chain employs TRBV5-7 and TRBJ2-5; no definite D call. TRBV5-7 is annotated as an ORF whose role is uncertain. Trimming cost V 3 bases and J 5 bases, with 14 bases left between them. The CDR3 contains 14 residues.

The CDR3 loop reads CASSAGQGAFNEKLFF. The CDR3 DNA sequence: TGTGCCAGCAGCGCCGGCCAGGGGGCCTTTAATGAAAAACTGTTTTTT. The rearrangement uses TRBV5-6 and TRBJ1-4, with 8 nucleotides matching TRBD1. The germline gives CDR1 SGHDT, CDR2 YYEEEE. Trimming at V came to 4 bases and at J to 4 bases, leaving 9 bases not matched to a gene. The CDR3 totals 16 residues.

This chain uses TRBV7-6 with TRBJ2-3; TRBD2 is a possible D gene (5 bases). V shed 7 bases and J shed 4 bases, with 12 bases lying between them. This CDR3 has 13 amino acids. CDR1 is SGHVS and CDR2 is FNYEAQ in the germline V gene. CDR3 sequence (DNA): TGTGCCAGCACCTTGAGGGCCCCAGATACGCAGTATTTT. Protein product: CASTLRAPDTQYF.

The chain links TRBV2 to TRBJ1-2; 9 bases are shared with TRBD1. The CDR3 covers 14 residues. Unmatched junction bases numbered 8, after V lost 7 bases and J lost 5 bases. Germline-derived CDR1 and CDR2 are SNHLY and FYNNEI. CDR3 DNA: TGTGCCAGCAAAGGACAGGGGTTCGGGTATGGCTACACCTTC. Its protein is CASKGQGFGYGYTF.

This clone has a single count. The V call is TRBV10-1, the J call TRBJ2-7; D not certain. The CDR3 has 11 amino acids. Trimming shortened V by 9 bases and J by 0 bases, and 6 bases separated the two germline ends. Looked up from germline, CDR1 is WNHNN and CDR2 is SYGVQD (reference sequence). CDR3 region: CARWGSYEQYF. CDR3 DNA sequence: TGCGCCAGGTGGGGCTCCTACGAGCAGTACTTC.